A selection of T cell receptor beta chains follows, all from one sample in a study of post-analysis software for immune sequencing data. MiXCR, applied by TCRdb to the PCR reads, yields one record per CDR3 protein. The sample gives 800,000 to 950,000 distinct CDR3 sequences, roughly half of which show up once; 4% to 5.5% is in the top ten. Sequenced input: blood. These receptors were taken from a girl between 10 and 17 years old with multiple sclerosis. The CDR3 runs from the conserved cysteine through the conserved F or W. A D gene is named only where the DNA matches it firmly. Only some rows state a clone size, as once, few, many or a class for expanded clones.

>NA|TRBJ1-5|few|TRBV6-5
CASSYSEGSQPQHF
TGTGCCAGCAGTTACTCGGAGGGCAGCCAGCCCCAGCATTTT
>NA|TRBJ1-2|NA|TRBV20-1
CSATTQTQGDYGYTF
TGCAGTGCTACGACTCAAACACAGGGAGACTATGGCTACACCTTC
>NA|TRBJ1-1|NA|TRBV29-1
CSAGEVWMGTEAFF
TGCAGCGCCGGAGAGGTTTGGATGGGCACTGAAGCTTTCTTT
>NA|TRBJ2-3|NA|TRBV5-1
CASSLDPLWGTRGRTDTQYF
TGCGCCAGCAGCTTGGATCCTCTTTGGGGAACGCGCGGACGCACAGATACGCAGTATTTT
>TRBD1|TRBJ2-7|NA|TRBV7-4
CASSLAFGQGAYEQYF
TGTGCCAGCAGCTTAGCGTTTGGACAGGGGGCCTACGAGCAGTACTTC
>TRBD1|TRBJ2-7|few|TRBV2
CAYRGPYYEQYF
TGTGCGTACAGGGGGCCTTACTACGAGCAGTACTTC
>NA|TRBJ1-5|NA|TRBV20-1
CSARLPNQPQHF
TGCAGTGCTAGACTCCCCAATCAGCCCCAGCATTTT
>NA|TRBJ1-2|few|TRBV20-1
CSAPPQGLNGYTF
TGCAGTGCTCCCCCGCAGGGGCTAAATGGCTACACCTTC
>TRBD1|TRBJ2-7|NA|TRBV29-1
CSVGDRGRFSCEQYF
TGCAGCGTTGGGGACAGGGGCCGGTTCTCCTGCGAGCAGTACTTC
>TRBD2|TRBJ2-5|NA|TRBV10-3
CAIEHQGTSGQVTQYF
TGTGCCATCGAGCATCAAGGGACTAGCGGGCAAGTGACCCAGTACTTC